The present TCR beta chain was sequenced within a study of CD8 T cells in Susac syndrome. As for the study in general: At the time their blood was drawn, patients with Susac syndrome were either therapy-naive, on corticosteroids (with some of them also receiving intravenous immunoglobulin), or on intravenous immunoglobulin alone.

In this sample, this clonotype turned up once. TCR beta from blood CD8+ and CD4+ T cells was sequenced. Negative isolation was used for CD8+ and CD4+ T cells, and FACS enrichment was applied to TEMRA cells. Reverse transcription of roughly 0.5 to 1 ug RNA was carried out with random hexamers. TCR beta CDR3 was amplified by immunoSEQ multiplex PCR. This amplification extended across 54 Vbeta and 13 Jbeta segments. One entry per CDR3 protein, called by TCRdb with MiXCR from the immunoSEQ multiplex PCR reads. The table lists 150,000 to 180,000 distinct CDR3 sequences, approximately 96% of them singletons. V lost 3 bases to trimming and J lost 3 bases; unmatched junction nucleotides: 4. The CDR3 covers 15 residues. Germline loops: CDR1 SGDLS, CDR2 YYNGEE.

This chain joins TRBV9 and TRBJ2-2; TRBD2 matches at 8 bases. This clonotype was obtained from a human donor with Susac syndrome. Sequences were obtained from CD4+ T cells from PBMCs. DNA for the CDR3: TGTGCCAGCAGCGGTAGCGGGGCGGACACCGGGGAGCTGTTTTTT. Translation gives CASSGSGADTGELFF.